The next 24 T cell receptor beta chains were all read from a single sample in a study of shared clonotypes between healthy human individuals. The protocol was immunoSEQ multiplex PCR, while the TCRdb copy is restricted to in-frame clones and leaves out a portion. The sample yields around 990,000 clones, roughly 80% seen once. Sequencing input: memory CD4+ T cells from PBMCs. Subset of the sample: CD45RA-negative fraction. These receptors originate from a man aged 18 to 30 in good health. Some clones in this sample may be carry-over from other donors' samples.

This clone was seen a handful of times. The rearrangement joins TRBV5-5 to TRBJ2-7, with D maybe TRBD1 (6 bases). The CDR3 covers 15 residues. In germline, CDR1 is SGHKS, CDR2 YYEKEE (reference sequence). Trimming shortened V by 0 bases and J by 2 bases, and 12 bases separated the two germline ends. CDR3 protein: CASSLGQGLTYEQYF. The CDR3, as DNA: TGTGCCAGCAGCTTGGGCCAGGGGCTAACCTACGAGCAGTACTTC.

This chain uses TRBV29-1 with TRBJ2-5; the match to TRBD1 covers 8 bases. Germline CDR1 and CDR2: SQVTM and ANQGSEA. V was pared by 7 bases and J by 5 bases, with 6 bases of the junction left unmatched. CDR3 length equals 12 residues. The CDR3 DNA reads TGCAGCGGAACAGGGGGGTGGGAGACCCAGTACTTC. Protein: CSGTGGWETQYF.

This chain links TRBV5-5 with TRBJ2-1; unclear D gene. Trimming cost V 4 bases and J 3 bases, with 14 bases left between them. Germline CDR1 SGHKS, CDR2 YYEKEE (reference sequence). The CDR3 is 15 residues long. The CDR3 DNA sequence: TGTGCCAGCAGCCGCACCTGGTTGGGCTACAATGAGCAGTTCTTC. Protein product: CASSRTWLGYNEQFF.

The CDR3: CASSPNWDPNTGELFF. DNA for the CDR3: TGCGCCAGCAGCCCTAACTGGGACCCGAACACCGGGGAGCTGTTTTTT. This chain links TRBV5-1 with TRBJ2-2; the D gene could be TRBD1 or TRBD2 (5 bases each). There are 16 residues in the CDR3. The V and J ends lost 4 bases and 0 bases respectively, with 13 bases between them. In germline, CDR1 is SGHRS, CDR2 YFSETQ. Variable domain in full (rest from reference TRBV5-1 and TRBJ2-2): KAGVTQTPRYLIKTRGQQVTLSCSPISGHRSVSWYQQTPGQGLQFLFEYFSETQRNKGNFPGRFSGRQFSNSRSEMNVSTLELGDSALYLCASSPNWDPNTGELFFGEGSRLTVL.

Remarks on this clone: The identical CDR3 is also encoded by other nucleotide sequences in the sample. The chain joins TRBV5-1 to TRBJ2-3; D unresolved. Germline CDR1 is SGHRS and CDR2 is YFSETQ. Trimming took off 3 bases at V and 4 bases at J, with 3 bases between the two ends. The CDR3 has 11 amino acids. CDR3 in DNA: TGCGCCAGCAGCTCGCCAGATACGCAGTATTTT. As protein: CASSSPDTQYF.

The chain joins TRBV5-1 to TRBJ2-5; no definite D call. The CDR3 has 14 residues. Germline assignment: CDR1 SGHRS and CDR2 YFSETQ. The V end lost 9 bases, the J end lost 4 bases, and 19 bases lay between the germline ends. CDR3 nucleotide sequence: TGCGCCACCGCGCTAGAGACCCAAGTAGAGACCCAGTACTTC. This translates into CATALETQVETQYF. Using reference TRBV5-1 and TRBJ2-5 for the parts outside the CDR3, the full variable domain is KAGVTQTPRYLIKTRGQQVTLSCSPISGHRSVSWYQQTPGQGLQFLFEYFSETQRNKGNFPGRFSGRQFSNSRSEMNVSTLELGDSALYLCATALETQVETQYFGPGTRLLVL.

This clone was seen only a few times. The chain links TRBV28 to TRBJ2-1; 11 positions agree with TRBD2. Germline CDR1 MDHEN, CDR2 SYDVKM. V lost 5 bases and J lost 6; bases outside the gene matches: 12. This CDR3 spans 17 amino acids. CDR3 coding DNA: TGTGCCAGCAGTGCCCCGATAGGACTAGCGGGTTCCAATGAGCAGTTCTTC. Its protein product is CASSAPIGLAGSNEQFF.

V gene TRBV5-1 combines with J gene TRBJ1-5; tentatively, D is TRBD1 (5 bases). The CDR3 sequence is 15 residues long. The germline V and J ends were trimmed by 0 bases and 0 bases, with 7 bases remaining between them. Germline V gives CDR1 SGHRS, CDR2 YFSETQ. The CDR3 nucleotides are TGCGCCAGCAGCTTGGCCGACAGTAGCAATCAGCCCCAGCATTTT. Amino acids: CASSLADSSNQPQHF.

V and J are TRBV9 and TRBJ2-1; 9 positions agree with TRBD2. V gave up 0 bases and J gave up 8 bases; unmatched junction bases: 6. Per the germline V gene, CDR1 is SGDLS and CDR2 is YYNGEE. The CDR3 is 15 residues long. This chain's CDR3 is CASSVDSGSKYEQFF. The DNA for the CDR3 is TGTGCCAGCAGCGTAGATAGCGGGAGTAAGTATGAGCAGTTCTTC. The full variable domain, with the rest looked up from reference TRBV9 and TRBJ2-1, is DSGVTQTPKHLITATGQRVTLRCSPRSGDLSVYWYQQSLDQGLQFLIQYYNGEERAKGNILERFSAQQFPDLHSELNLSSLELGDSALYFCASSVDSGSKYEQFFGPGTRLTVL.

Only one count was recorded for this clone. V is TRBV28 and J is TRBJ2-1; D gene ambiguous. The CDR3 spans 13 residues. The V end was cut by 5 bases, the J end by 6 bases, with 11 bases between. Germline assignment: CDR1 MDHEN and CDR2 SYDVKM. CDR3 bases: TGTGCCAGCAGTAAACAGTTTCCCAATGAGCAGTTCTTC. It is translated as CASSKQFPNEQFF.

The chain recombines TRBV7-9 with TRBJ2-1; 8 nucleotides align to TRBD1. The germline CDR1 and CDR2 sequences are SEHNR and FQNEAQ (reference sequence). V dropped 8 bases and J dropped 3; count of bases not matched to a gene: 9. This CDR3 region has 15 residues. CDR3 region: CASAGDRGYYNEQFF. The CDR3 coding sequence is TGTGCCAGCGCCGGAGACAGGGGCTACTACAATGAGCAGTTCTTC.

This sequence joins TRBV19 and TRBJ2-3, with D possibly TRBD2 on 5 matching bases. There are 14 residues in the CDR3. Germline loops: CDR1 LNHDA, CDR2 SQIVND (reference sequence). V lost 6 bases and J lost 6, with 16 bases in between. This CDR3 is CASSPRPRGDTQYF. The CDR3 DNA reads TGTGCCAGTAGCCCCCGGCCCCGGGGTGATACGCAGTATTTT.

This chain links TRBV5-1 with TRBJ2-1, with D unresolved. Trimming stripped 3 bases from V and 2 bases from J, with 9 bases between. There are 14 residues in the CDR3. From germline, CDR1 is SGHRS and CDR2 YFSETQ. CDR3 protein: CASSSGSTYNEQFF. CDR3 DNA: TGCGCCAGCAGCTCGGGTTCCACCTACAATGAGCAGTTCTTC.

The chain has TRBV28 and TRBJ1-2; 7 bases map to TRBD1. V gave up 6 bases and J gave up 2 bases; unmatched junction bases: 12. Germline V gene sequence: CDR1 MDHEN, CDR2 SYDVKM. The CDR3 consists of 16 residues. The CDR3 spells CASRESPLTGNYGYTF. CDR3 DNA: TGTGCCAGCAGAGAATCACCCTTGACAGGGAACTATGGCTACACCTTC.

This clone was seen only once. Other DNA sequences from this sample encode an identical CDR3 as well. This sequence joins TRBV18 and TRBJ1-5; no clear D. Trimming removed 3 bases from V and 4 bases from J, with 4 bases in between. The CDR3 is made up of 12 amino acids. Germline CDR1 is KGHSH and CDR2 is LQKENI. The CDR3 nucleotides read TGTGCCAGCTCACCCGAAAATCAGCCCCAGCATTTT. Translated, it gives CASSPENQPQHF.

Concerning this clone: In the same sample, other DNA sequences code for this CDR3. This chain uses TRBV2 with TRBJ1-2, with TRBD1 matching 7 bases. After removal of 5 bases from V and 2 bases from J, the junction contained 5 bases not matched to a gene. Germline CDR1 and CDR2: SNHLY and FYNNEI. CDR3 length: 14 residues. For the CDR3, the DNA is TGTGCCAGCAGTCTACAGGGGTCAAACTATGGCTACACCTTC. Encoded protein: CASSLQGSNYGYTF.

This chain connects TRBV7-2 to TRBJ2-3; D not resolved. Germline V gene data show CDR1 as SGHTA and CDR2 as FQGNSA. The ends were cut back, 5 bases at V and 2 bases at J, with 14 bases in the middle. The CDR3 spans 15 residues. CDR3 coding DNA: TGTGCCAGCAGCCGACGGGCGGATATCACAGATACGCAGTATTTT. Translation: CASSRRADITDTQYF.

This clone was detected many times. V gene TRBV6-1 combines with J gene TRBJ1-3; D uncertain. The germline gives CDR1 MNHNS, CDR2 SASEGT. The CDR3 spans 15 residues. Trimming cost V 6 bases and J 3 bases, with 15 bases left between them. In DNA form, the CDR3 reads TGTGCCAGCAGGCAGGACGCATCCTATGGAAACACCATATATTTT. Translated: CASRQDASYGNTIYF.

The V gene is TRBV5-1, the J gene TRBJ2-1, with D possibly being TRBD1 (6 bases). Per germline, CDR1 SGHRS and CDR2 YFSETQ. V lost 1 base and J lost 7, with 15 bases in between. The CDR3 is 15 amino acids. The DNA for the CDR3 is TGCGCCAGCAGCTTGACAGGGTCTCACGGGAATGAGCAGTTCTTC. This translates into CASSLTGSHGNEQFF.

The gene calls are TRBV6-1 and TRBJ2-2; TRBD2 matches 12 bases. CDR1 and CDR2 (germline): MNHNS, SASEGT. The CDR3 covers 15 residues. The junction had 4 bases not matched to a gene; V was cut back by 7 bases and J by 4 bases. Here the CDR3 reads CASTRLAGVTGELFF. DNA for the CDR3: TGTGCCAGCACAAGACTAGCGGGGGTCACCGGGGAGCTGTTTTTT.

This clone was seen a single time. The CDR3 is CASSGGLSLELFF. The DNA of the CDR3 is TGTGCCAGCAGTGGGGGACTCTCCCTGGAGCTGTTTTTT. J is TRBJ2-2 and V is TRBV6-1; TRBD2 is a possible D gene (6 bases). CDR3 size: 13 residues. Between the trimmed V and J ends, which lost 4 bases and 10 bases, there was a span of 13 bases. Germline assignment: CDR1 MNHNS and CDR2 SASEGT.

V is TRBV4-1 and J is TRBJ2-1; D remains ambiguous. In germline, CDR1 is MGHRA, CDR2 YSYEKL. The CDR3 is 14 residues long. The V gene lost 4 bases and the J gene lost 3 bases, with 10 bases spanning the gap. CDR3 residues: CASSLLTNYNEQFF. The CDR3 region has the DNA TGCGCCAGCAGCCTACTAACGAACTACAATGAGCAGTTCTTC.

The chain carries TRBV5-1 and TRBJ2-3; possible D gene TRBD2, 5 bases. V lost 6 bases and J 2 bases, leaving 19 bases between the germline ends. Germline V CDR1 and CDR2: SGHRS, YFSETQ. The CDR3 has 16 amino acids. The CDR3 DNA reads TGCGCCAGCATCCTCGGGCTCGGGATAGACACAGATACGCAGTATTTT. Residues: CASILGLGIDTDTQYF.

This clone was counted once. The chain recombines TRBV7-8 with TRBJ2-3; 7 nucleotides align to TRBD2. Unmatched junction bases numbered 12, after V lost 2 bases and J lost 4 bases. Germline CDR1 and CDR2: SGHVS and FQNEAQ. The CDR3 totals 17 residues. CDR3 region: CASSLSLSGGGADTQYF. As DNA, the CDR3 is TGTGCCAGCAGCTTAAGCCTCTCGGGAGGTGGGGCAGATACGCAGTATTTT.